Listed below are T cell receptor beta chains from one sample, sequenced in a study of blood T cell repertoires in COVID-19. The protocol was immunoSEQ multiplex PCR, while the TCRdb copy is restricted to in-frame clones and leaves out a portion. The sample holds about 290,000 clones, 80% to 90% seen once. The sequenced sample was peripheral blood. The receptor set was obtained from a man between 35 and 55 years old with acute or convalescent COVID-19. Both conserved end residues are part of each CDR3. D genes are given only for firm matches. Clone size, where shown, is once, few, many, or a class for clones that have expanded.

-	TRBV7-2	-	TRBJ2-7	CASSLAGGTYEQYF	TGTGCCAGCAGCTTAGCGGGGGGAACCTACGAGCAGTACTTC
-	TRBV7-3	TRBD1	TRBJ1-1	CASSSWDRATEAFF	TGTGCCAGCAGCTCATGGGACAGGGCCACTGAAGCTTTCTTT
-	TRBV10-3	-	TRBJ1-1	CASSVEDTEAFF	TGTGCCAGCTCAGTTGAGGACACTGAAGCTTTCTTT
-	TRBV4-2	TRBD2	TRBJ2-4	CASSQDNRFRTSGENKNIQYF	TGTGCCAGCAGCCAAGATAATCGGTTTAGGACTAGCGGGGAAAACAAAAACATTCAGTACTTC
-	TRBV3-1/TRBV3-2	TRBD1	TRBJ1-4	CASRLGTGPNEKLFF	TGTGCCAGCAGACTCGGGACAGGGCCCAATGAAAAACTGTTTTTT
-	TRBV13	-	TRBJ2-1	CASSPPHKRSYNEQFF	TGTGCCAGCAGCCCTCCCCACAAGCGCTCCTACAATGAGCAGTTCTTC
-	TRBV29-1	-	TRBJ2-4	CSVLDRLAKNIQYF	TGCAGCGTTCTAGACAGGCTAGCCAAAAACATTCAGTACTTC
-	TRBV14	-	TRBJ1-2	CASSQDEGFSNYGYTF	TGTGCCAGCAGCCAAGATGAGGGTTTCTCTAACTATGGCTACACCTTC
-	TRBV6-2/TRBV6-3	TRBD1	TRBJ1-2	CASSLGQYYGYTF	TGTGCCAGCAGCTTGGGACAGTACTATGGCTACACCTTC
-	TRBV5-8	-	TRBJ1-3	CASSLNEVQRVRGNTIYF	TGTGCCAGCAGCTTGAATGAAGTCCAGAGGGTGAGGGGAAACACCATATATTTT
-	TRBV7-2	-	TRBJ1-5	CASSLALDRGQPQHF	TGTGCCAGCAGCTTAGCGCTGGATAGGGGCCAGCCCCAGCATTTT
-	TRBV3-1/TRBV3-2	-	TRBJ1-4	CASSQLPPEEKLFF	TGTGCCAGCAGCCAACTTCCCCCCGAGGAAAAACTGTTTTTT
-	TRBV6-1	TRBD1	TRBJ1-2	CASSDQQGNGYTF	TGTGCCAGCAGTGACCAACAGGGGAATGGCTACACCTTC
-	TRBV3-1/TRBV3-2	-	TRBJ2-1	CASSLWTRFYNEQFF	TGTGCCAGCAGCCTATGGACACGATTTTACAATGAGCAGTTCTTC
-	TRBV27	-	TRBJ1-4	CASSLRGFKEKLFF	TGTGCCAGCAGTTTAAGAGGGTTCAAGGAAAAACTGTTTTTT
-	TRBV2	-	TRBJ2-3	CASGLIEADTQYF	TGTGCCAGCGGGTTAATTGAGGCAGATACGCAGTATTTT
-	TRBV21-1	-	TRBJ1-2	CASVDRGYGYTF	TGTGCCAGCGTCGACAGGGGGTATGGCTACACCTTC
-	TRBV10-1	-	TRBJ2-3	CASRRDSHTDTQYF	TGCGCCAGCAGGCGGGACTCCCACACAGATACGCAGTATTTT
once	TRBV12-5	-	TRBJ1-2	CASGSTAFYGYTF	TGTGCTAGTGGTTCGACAGCGTTCTATGGCTACACCTTC
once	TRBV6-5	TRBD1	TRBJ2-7	CAIYRGPYEQYF	TGTGCCATCTACAGGGGTCCCTACGAGCAGTACTTC
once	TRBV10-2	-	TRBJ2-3	CASSEGGWADTQYF	TGCGCCAGCAGTGAAGGGGGTTGGGCAGATACGCAGTATTTT
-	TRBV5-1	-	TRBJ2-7	CASSWLGGSYEQYF	TGCGCCAGCAGCTGGCTTGGCGGATCCTACGAGCAGTACTTC
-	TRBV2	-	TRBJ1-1	CASSLEGNTEAFF	TGTGCCAGCAGCTTGGAGGGGAACACTGAAGCTTTCTTT
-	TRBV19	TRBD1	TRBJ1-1	CASSRRDRGNEAFF	TGTGCCAGTAGCCGCCGGGACAGGGGGAATGAAGCTTTCTTT
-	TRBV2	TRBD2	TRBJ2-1	CASTVPGGGFVEQFF	TGTGCCAGTACCGTTCCGGGGGGGGGTTTTGTTGAGCAGTTCTTC
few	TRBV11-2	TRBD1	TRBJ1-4	CASSLVPGQDEKLFF	TGTGCCAGCAGCTTAGTTCCGGGACAGGATGAAAAACTGTTTTTT
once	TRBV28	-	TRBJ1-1	CASSLRLGEAFF	TGTGCCAGCAGTTTAAGACTCGGTGAAGCTTTCTTT
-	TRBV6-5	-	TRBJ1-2	CASRLGSNYGYTF	TGTGCCAGCAGATTGGGCAGCAACTATGGCTACACCTTC
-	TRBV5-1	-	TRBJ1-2	CASSPYNDYGYTF	TGCGCCAGCAGCCCCTATAATGACTATGGCTACACCTTC
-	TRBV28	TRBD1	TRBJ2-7	CASSSGQRLLREQYF	TGTGCCAGCAGTTCGGGACAGCGTCTCCTACGCGAGCAGTACTTC
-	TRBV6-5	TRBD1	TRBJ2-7	CASSDGTGGAYEQYF	TGTGCCAGCAGCGATGGGACAGGGGGCGCGTACGAGCAGTACTTC
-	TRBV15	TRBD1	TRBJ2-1	CATSRDRGQGREQFF	TGTGCCACCAGCAGAGATCGGGGACAGGGGAGGGAGCAGTTCTTC
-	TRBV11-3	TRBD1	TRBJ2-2	CASSLTSDRARGTGELFF	TGTGCCAGCAGCCTCACTTCGGACAGGGCAAGAGGGACCGGGGAGCTGTTTTTT
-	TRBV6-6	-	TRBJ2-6	CASSYDETGANVLTF	TGTGCCAGCAGTTACGACGAGACAGGGGCCAACGTCCTGACTTTC